This T cell receptor (beta chain) was sequenced for a study of T cells after posttransplantation cyclophosphamide. Notes on the study in general: TRB overlap between skin or GI tissue T cells and blood was limited. Later blood repertoires were often dominated by clones from the donor CD8+ memory compartment.

Clones were sequenced by immunoSEQ multiplex PCR, and TCRdb holds only the in-frame ones, with some missing. Singletons are absent from the sample, which has 25,000 to 35,000 clones. This clone has at least ten counts. Its antigen is as yet unknown. V shed 0 bases, J shed 0 bases, and the junction held 3 bases outside the gene matches. The CDR3 is made up of 16 amino acids. Germline V lookup: CDR1 LGHNA, CDR2 YNFKEQ. The TCR sequence derives from a woman in her thirties in good health and a related stem cell transplant donor. The sequenced sample was PBMCs. The J gene is TRBJ2-3, the V gene TRBV4-2; 7 bases are a match to TRBD2. The CDR3, as DNA: TGTGCCAGCAGCCAAGAGGGGCGGGGGAGCACAGATACGCAGTATTTT. This translates into CASSQEGRGSTDTQYF.